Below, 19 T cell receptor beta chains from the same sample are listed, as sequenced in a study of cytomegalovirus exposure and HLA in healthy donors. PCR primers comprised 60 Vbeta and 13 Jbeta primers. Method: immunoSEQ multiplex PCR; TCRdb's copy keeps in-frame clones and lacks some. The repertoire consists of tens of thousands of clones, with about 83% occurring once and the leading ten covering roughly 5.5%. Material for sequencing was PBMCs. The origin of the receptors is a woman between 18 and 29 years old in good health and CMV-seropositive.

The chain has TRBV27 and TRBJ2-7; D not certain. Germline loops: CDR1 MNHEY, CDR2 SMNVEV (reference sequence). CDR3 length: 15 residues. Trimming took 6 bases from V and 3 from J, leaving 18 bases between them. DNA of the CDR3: TGTGCCAGCAGCTTGACTCAGCCTCGTCTCTACGAGCAGTACTTC. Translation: CASSLTQPRLYEQYF.

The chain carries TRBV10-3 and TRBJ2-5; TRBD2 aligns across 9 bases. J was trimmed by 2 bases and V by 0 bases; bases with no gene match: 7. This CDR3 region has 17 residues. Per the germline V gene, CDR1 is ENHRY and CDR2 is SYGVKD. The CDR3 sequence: CAISESHSGRDQETQYF. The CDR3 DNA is TGTGCCATCAGTGAGTCTCATAGCGGGAGAGATCAAGAGACCCAGTACTTC.

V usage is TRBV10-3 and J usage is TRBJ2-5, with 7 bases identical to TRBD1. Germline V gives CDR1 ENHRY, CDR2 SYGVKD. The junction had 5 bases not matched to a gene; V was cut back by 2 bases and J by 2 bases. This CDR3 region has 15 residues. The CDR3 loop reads CAISEPGTEQETQYF. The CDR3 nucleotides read TGTGCCATCAGTGAGCCCGGGACAGAACAAGAGACCCAGTACTTC.

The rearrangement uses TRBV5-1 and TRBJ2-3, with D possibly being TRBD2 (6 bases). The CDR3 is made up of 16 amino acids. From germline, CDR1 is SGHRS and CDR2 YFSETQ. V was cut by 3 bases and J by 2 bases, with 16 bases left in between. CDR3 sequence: CASSWGTRGSTDTQYF. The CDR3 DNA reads TGCGCCAGCAGCTGGGGGACTCGCGGGTCCACAGATACGCAGTATTTT.

The CDR3 sequence: CSVGGQSPYKAFF. The CDR3 DNA reads as TGCAGCGTTGGAGGACAGAGCCCTTACAAAGCTTTCTTT. The chain links TRBV29-1 to TRBJ1-1, with a weak D call TRBD1 (6 bases). Germline CDR1 SQVTM, CDR2 ANQGSEA. Trimming shortened V by 4 bases and J by 9 bases, and 18 bases separated the two germline ends. CDR3 length: 13 amino acids.

The CDR3: CASSLALRESEQYF. As DNA, the CDR3 is TGTGCCAGCAGCTTAGCGCTCCGGGAAAGCGAGCAGTACTTC. The chain couples TRBV7-9 to TRBJ2-7; a possible D gene is TRBD2 (5 bases). The CDR3 sequence is 14 residues long. The V gene lost 0 bases and the J gene lost 6 bases, with 12 bases spanning the gap. Germline loops: CDR1 SEHNR, CDR2 FQNEAQ (reference sequence).

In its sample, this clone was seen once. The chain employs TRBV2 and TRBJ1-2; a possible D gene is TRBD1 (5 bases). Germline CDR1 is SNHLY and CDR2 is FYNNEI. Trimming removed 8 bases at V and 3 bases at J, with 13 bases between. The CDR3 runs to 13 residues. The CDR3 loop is CASRQGGDYGYTF. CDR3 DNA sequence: TGTGCCAGCCGTCAGGGAGGGGACTATGGCTACACCTTC.

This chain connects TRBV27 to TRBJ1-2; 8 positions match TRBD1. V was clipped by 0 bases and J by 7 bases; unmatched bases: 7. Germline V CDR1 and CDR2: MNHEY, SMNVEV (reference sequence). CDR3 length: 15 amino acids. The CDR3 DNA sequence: TGTGCCAGCAGTTTATCGGGGCAGGGGGCTGGTGGCTACACCTTC. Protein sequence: CASSLSGQGAGGYTF.

The CDR3 bases are TGTGCCAGCAGTTACGTAGGGGGCCTAGAGACCCAGTACTTC. Its protein is CASSYVGGLETQYF. The chain joins TRBV6-5 to TRBJ2-5; 7 bases fit TRBD1. Germline lookup yields CDR1 MNHEY and CDR2 SVGAGI. This CDR3 is 14 amino acids long. After removal of 2 bases from V and 4 bases from J, the junction contained 4 bases not matched to a gene.

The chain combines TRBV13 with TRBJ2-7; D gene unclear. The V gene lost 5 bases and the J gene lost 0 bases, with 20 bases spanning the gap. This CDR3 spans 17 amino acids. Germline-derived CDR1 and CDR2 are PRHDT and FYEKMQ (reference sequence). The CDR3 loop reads CASSPRGSRFGSYEQYF. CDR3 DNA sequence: TGTGCCAGCAGCCCCCGCGGTAGCCGCTTTGGCTCCTACGAGCAGTACTTC.

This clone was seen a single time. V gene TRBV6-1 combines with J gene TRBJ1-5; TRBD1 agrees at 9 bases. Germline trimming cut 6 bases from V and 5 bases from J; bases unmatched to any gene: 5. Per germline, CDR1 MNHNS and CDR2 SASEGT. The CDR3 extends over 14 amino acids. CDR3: CASSGQGTYQPQHF. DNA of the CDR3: TGTGCCAGCAGCGGACAGGGGACATATCAGCCCCAGCATTTT.

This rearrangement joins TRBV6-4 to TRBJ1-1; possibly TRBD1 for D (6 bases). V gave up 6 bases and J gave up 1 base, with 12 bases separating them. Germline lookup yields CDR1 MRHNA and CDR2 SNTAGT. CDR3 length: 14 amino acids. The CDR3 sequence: CASSAQGSNTEAFF. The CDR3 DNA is TGTGCCAGCAGCGCACAGGGATCGAACACTGAAGCTTTCTTT.

The CDR3 DNA sequence: TGTGCCAGCAGTTTATCAGGTCTTTATCAGCCCCAGCATTTT. It codes for CASSLSGLYQPQHF. V is TRBV28 and J is TRBJ1-5; the D is unclear. Germline lookup yields CDR1 MDHEN and CDR2 SYDVKM. Trimming removed 1 base at V and 5 bases at J, with 9 bases between. This CDR3 comprises 14 residues.

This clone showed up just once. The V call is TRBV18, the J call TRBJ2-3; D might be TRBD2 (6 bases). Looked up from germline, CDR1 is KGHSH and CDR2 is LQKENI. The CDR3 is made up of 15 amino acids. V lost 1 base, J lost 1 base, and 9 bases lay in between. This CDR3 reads CASSPQVAGTDTQYF. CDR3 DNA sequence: TGTGCCAGCTCACCACAGGTAGCGGGCACAGATACGCAGTATTTT.

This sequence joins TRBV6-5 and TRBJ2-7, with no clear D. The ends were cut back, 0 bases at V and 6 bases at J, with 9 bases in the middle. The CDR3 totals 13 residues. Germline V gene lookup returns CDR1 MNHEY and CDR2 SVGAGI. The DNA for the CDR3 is TGTGCCAGCAGTTACTCTCAGTTCTCCGAGCAGTACTTC. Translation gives CASSYSQFSEQYF.

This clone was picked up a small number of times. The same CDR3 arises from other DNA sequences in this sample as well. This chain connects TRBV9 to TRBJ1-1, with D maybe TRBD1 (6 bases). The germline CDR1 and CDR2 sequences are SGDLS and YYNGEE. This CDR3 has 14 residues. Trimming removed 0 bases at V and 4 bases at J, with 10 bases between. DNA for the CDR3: TGTGCCAGCAGCGTAGGAGGCAGGGGCACTGAAGCTTTCTTT. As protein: CASSVGGRGTEAFF.

Here the CDR3 reads CASSLWGQGFQPQHF. The DNA of the CDR3 is TGTGCCAGCAGTTTATGGGGACAGGGGTTTCAGCCCCAGCATTTT. The J gene is TRBJ1-5, the V gene TRBV28; TRBD1 matches 10 bases. The CDR3 consists of 15 residues. The V gene's germline CDR1 is MDHEN and CDR2 SYDVKM. V trimming: 0 bases; J trimming: 6 bases; junction bases outside the gene matches: 2. The entire variable domain, with the rest obtained from reference TRBV28 and TRBJ1-5, is as follows: DVKVTQSSRYLVKRTGEKVFLECVQDMDHENMFWYRQDPGLGLRLIYFSYDVKMKEKGDIPEGYSVSREKKERFSLILESASTNQTSMYLCASSLWGQGFQPQHFGDGTRLSIL.

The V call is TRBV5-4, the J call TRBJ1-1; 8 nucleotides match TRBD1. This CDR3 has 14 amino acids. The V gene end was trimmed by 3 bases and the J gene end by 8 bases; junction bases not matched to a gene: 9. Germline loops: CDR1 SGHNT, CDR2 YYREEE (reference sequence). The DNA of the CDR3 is TGTGCCAGCAGCTGGGAGGGGACAGGACGAGAAGCTTTCTTT. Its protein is CASSWEGTGREAFF.

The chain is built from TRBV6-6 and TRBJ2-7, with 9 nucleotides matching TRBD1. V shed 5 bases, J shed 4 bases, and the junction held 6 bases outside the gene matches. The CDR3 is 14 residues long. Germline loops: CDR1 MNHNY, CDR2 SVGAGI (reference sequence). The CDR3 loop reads CASSDRGEIYEQYF. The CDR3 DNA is TGTGCCAGCAGTGACAGGGGGGAAATATACGAGCAGTACTTC.